What follows is one TCR beta chain and its context. These data are taken from a study of blood T cell repertoires in COVID-19. As for the study in general: Acute-phase and convalescent COVID-19 samples originated in the United States, Italy and Spain. Sample material is recorded as cDNA or gDNA derived from T cells, B-cell-depleted T cells, or PBMCs.

As originally analysed: Cell counts per sample came from amplifying reference gene primers. Sequenced by immunoSEQ multiplex PCR; TCRdb stores in-frame clones only, minus some. V and J calls plus clone size are reproduced from that table; the DNA served to infer D and trimming. The repertoire holds approximately 280,000 clones, with nearly 90% as singletons. Recruits, aged roughly 18 to 95 years, lived in under 25 US areas. The V and J ends lost 4 bases and 10 bases, in that order; junction bases with no gene match: 13. The CDR3 spans 16 residues. The germline gives CDR1 MGHRA, CDR2 YSYEKL. The clonotype was recovered from a woman younger than 35 with acute COVID-19. V is TRBV4-1 and J is TRBJ1-6, with 7 bases that match TRBD1. The source material was PBMCs or T cells enriched from blood (not recorded which). The CDR3 here is CASSPSFDRAASPLHF. As DNA, the CDR3 is TGCGCCAGCAGCCCCTCCTTCGACAGGGCCGCCTCACCCCTCCACTTT.